The clone carrying this TCR beta chain was seen many times. This sample was included in a study of T-cell reconstitution after alpha-beta-depleted transplantation in children. After removal of 3 bases from V and 7 bases from J, the junction contained 11 bases not matched to a gene. This CDR3 contains 16 residues. Germline lookup yields CDR1 DFQATT and CDR2 SNEGSKA (reference sequence). Using unique molecular identifiers, the investigators prepared the TCRbeta library. In TCRdb, the PCR reads were re-called with MiXCR into one record per CDR3 protein. There are fewer than 200,000 distinct CDR3 sequences in the sample; approximately 6.8% occur only once, and 3% lies in the top ten.

Specimen: PBMCs from the stem cell graft donor, collected from the stem cell graft. This clonotype originated in a human donor who donated a stem cell graft to a child with Wiskott-Aldrich syndrome. The chain joins TRBV20-1 to TRBJ2-2; 10 bases line up with TRBD2. CDR3 in DNA: TGCAGTGCTAGTCGCGAAGCGGGGGGGAATTTCGGGGAGCTGTTTTTT. Translated: CSASREAGGNFGELFF.